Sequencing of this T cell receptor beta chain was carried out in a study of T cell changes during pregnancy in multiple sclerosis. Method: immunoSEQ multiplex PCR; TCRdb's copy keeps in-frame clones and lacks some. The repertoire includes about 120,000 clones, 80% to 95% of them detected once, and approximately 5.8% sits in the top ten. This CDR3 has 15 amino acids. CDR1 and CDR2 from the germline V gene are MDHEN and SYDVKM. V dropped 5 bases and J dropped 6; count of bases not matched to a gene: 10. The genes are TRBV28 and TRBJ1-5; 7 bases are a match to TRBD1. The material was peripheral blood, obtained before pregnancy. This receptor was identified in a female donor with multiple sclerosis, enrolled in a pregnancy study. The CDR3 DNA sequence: TGTGCCAGCAGTCCAGAGACAGGGATTGTTCAGCCCCAGCATTTT. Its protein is CASSPETGIVQPQHF.